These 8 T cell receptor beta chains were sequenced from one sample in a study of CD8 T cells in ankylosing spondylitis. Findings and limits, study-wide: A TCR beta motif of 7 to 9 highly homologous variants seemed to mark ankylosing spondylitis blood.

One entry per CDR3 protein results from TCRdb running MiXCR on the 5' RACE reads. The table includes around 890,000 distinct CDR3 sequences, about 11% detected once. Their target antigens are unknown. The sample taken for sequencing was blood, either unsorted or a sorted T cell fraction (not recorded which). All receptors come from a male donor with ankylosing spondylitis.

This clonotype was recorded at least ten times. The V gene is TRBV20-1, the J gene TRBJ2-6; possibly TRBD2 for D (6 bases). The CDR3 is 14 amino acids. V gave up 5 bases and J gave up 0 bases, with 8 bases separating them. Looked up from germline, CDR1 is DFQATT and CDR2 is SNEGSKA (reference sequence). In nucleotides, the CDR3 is TGCAGTGCTCGGGACTCCTCTGGGGCCAACGTCCTGACTTTC. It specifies CSARDSSGANVLTF.

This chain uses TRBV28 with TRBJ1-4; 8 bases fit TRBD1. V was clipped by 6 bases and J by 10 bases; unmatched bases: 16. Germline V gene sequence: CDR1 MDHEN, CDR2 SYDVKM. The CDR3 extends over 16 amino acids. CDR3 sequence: CASSHPGQGSSGKLFF. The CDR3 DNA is TGTGCCAGCAGCCATCCCGGACAGGGATCATCAGGAAAACTGTTTTTT.

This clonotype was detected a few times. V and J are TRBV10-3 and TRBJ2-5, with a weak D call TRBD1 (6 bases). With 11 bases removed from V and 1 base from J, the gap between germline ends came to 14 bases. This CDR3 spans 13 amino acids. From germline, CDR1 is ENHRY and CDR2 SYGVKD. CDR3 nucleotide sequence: TGTGCCTCCAACCGGGACACCCAAGAGACCCAGTACTTC. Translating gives CASNRDTQETQYF.

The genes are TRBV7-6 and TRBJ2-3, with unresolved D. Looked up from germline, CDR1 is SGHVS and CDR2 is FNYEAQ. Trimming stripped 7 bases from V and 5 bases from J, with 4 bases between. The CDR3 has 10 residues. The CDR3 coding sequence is TGTGCCAGCACCCTAGATACGCAGTATTTT. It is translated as CASTLDTQYF.

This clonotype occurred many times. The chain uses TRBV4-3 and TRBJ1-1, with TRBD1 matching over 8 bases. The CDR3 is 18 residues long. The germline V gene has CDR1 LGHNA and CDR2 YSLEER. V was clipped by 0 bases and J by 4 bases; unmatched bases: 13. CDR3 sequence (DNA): TGCGCCAGCAGCCAAGATCGGGCAGGGGGCGGCGGATCCACTGAAGCTTTCTTT. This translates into CASSQDRAGGGGSTEAFF.

The CDR3 reads CATSRGLPYNEQFF. CDR3 bases: TGTGCCACCAGCAGGGGACTACCGTACAATGAGCAGTTCTTC. The chain combines TRBV15 with TRBJ2-1, with 7 positions matching TRBD2. The CDR3 is 14 amino acids. J was trimmed by 4 bases and V by 3 bases; bases with no gene match: 3. Per the germline V gene, CDR1 is LNHNV and CDR2 is YYDKDF (reference sequence).

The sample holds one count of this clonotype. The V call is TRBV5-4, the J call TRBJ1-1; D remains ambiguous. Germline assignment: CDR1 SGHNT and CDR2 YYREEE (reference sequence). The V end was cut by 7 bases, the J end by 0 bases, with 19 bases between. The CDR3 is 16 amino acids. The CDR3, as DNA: TGTGCCAGCTACCTTGGAGGCGTCCTCTTGAACACTGAAGCTTTCTTT. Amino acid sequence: CASYLGGVLLNTEAFF. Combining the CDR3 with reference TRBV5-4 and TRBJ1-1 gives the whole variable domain ETGVTQSPTHLIKTRGQQVTLRCSSQSGHNTVSWYQQALGQGPQFIFQYYREEENGRGNFPPRFSGLQFPNYSSELNVNALELDDSALYLCASYLGGVLLNTEAFFGQGTRLTVV.

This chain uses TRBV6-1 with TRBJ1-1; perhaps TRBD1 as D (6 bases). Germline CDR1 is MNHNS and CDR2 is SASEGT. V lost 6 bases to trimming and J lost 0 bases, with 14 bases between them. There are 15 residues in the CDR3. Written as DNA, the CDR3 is TGTGCCAGCAGCAGGAGGGGACACTTGAACACTGAAGCTTTCTTT. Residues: CASSRRGHLNTEAFF.